The rows below give T cell receptor beta chains drawn from one sample of a study of shared clonotypes between healthy human individuals. Assay: immunoSEQ multiplex PCR; the TCRdb copy retains only in-frame clones and omits some. This sample has about a million clones, with approximately 75% found just once. Sequencing was performed on memory CD4+ T cells from PBMCs. The receptors stem from a man aged 18 to 35 in good health. Some clones in this sample may be carry-over from other donors' samples. The CDR3 runs from the conserved cysteine through the conserved F or W. A D gene is named only where the DNA matches it firmly. Only part of the rows carry a size: once, few, many, or a class if the clone is expanded.

d_call: .; j_call: TRBJ1-1; clone_size: .; v_call: TRBV7-2; cdr3_aa: CASNLGPGTEAFF; cdr3_nt: TGTGCCAGCAACTTGGGCCCTGGCACTGAAGCTTTCTTT
d_call: TRBD2; j_call: TRBJ2-7; clone_size: .; v_call: TRBV5-1; cdr3_aa: CASSPWGTGGEQYF; cdr3_nt: TGCGCCAGCAGCCCCTGGGGAACCGGGGGGGAGCAGTACTTC
d_call: TRBD2; j_call: TRBJ2-7; clone_size: .; v_call: TRBV30; cdr3_aa: CAWTGTSGPYEQYF; cdr3_nt: TGTGCCTGGACCGGGACTAGCGGTCCCTACGAGCAGTACTTC
d_call: TRBD2; j_call: TRBJ2-7; clone_size: .; v_call: TRBV30; cdr3_aa: CAWSVVPSGSHSYEQYF; cdr3_nt: TGTGCCTGGAGTGTAGTTCCTAGCGGGAGCCACTCCTACGAGCAGTACTTC
d_call: .; j_call: TRBJ1-5; clone_size: .; v_call: TRBV4-3; cdr3_aa: CASSYFFGGQPQHF; cdr3_nt: TGCGCCAGCAGCTATTTCTTCGGGGGTCAGCCCCAGCATTTT
d_call: TRBD1; j_call: TRBJ1-1; clone_size: few; v_call: TRBV6-6; cdr3_aa: CASNTGDTEAFF; cdr3_nt: TGTGCCAGCAATACAGGGGACACTGAAGCTTTCTTT
d_call: .; j_call: TRBJ1-2; clone_size: .; v_call: TRBV28; cdr3_aa: CAATGRNYGYTF; cdr3_nt: TGTGCCGCTACCGGCAGGAACTATGGCTACACCTTC
d_call: .; j_call: TRBJ2-3; clone_size: .; v_call: TRBV12-1; cdr3_aa: CATTLEAPSEYF; cdr3_nt: TGTGCCACCACTCTGGAGGCCCCATCGGAGTATTTT
d_call: .; j_call: TRBJ2-7; clone_size: once; v_call: TRBV28; cdr3_aa: CASSLLASAYEQYF; cdr3_nt: TGTGCCAGCAGTTTACTGGCCAGTGCCTACGAGCAGTACTTC
d_call: TRBD2; j_call: TRBJ2-3; clone_size: .; v_call: TRBV6-1; cdr3_aa: CASRDLAAFTDTQYF; cdr3_nt: TGTGCCAGCAGGGACCTAGCGGCCTTCACAGATACGCAGTATTTT
d_call: TRBD2; j_call: TRBJ2-2; clone_size: many; v_call: TRBV5-1; cdr3_aa: CASSLVVSGYRELFF; cdr3_nt: TGCGCCAGCAGCTTGGTTGTTAGCGGGTACCGGGAGCTGTTTTTT
d_call: TRBD1; j_call: TRBJ1-2; clone_size: .; v_call: TRBV18; cdr3_aa: CASSQDRAPGRF; cdr3_nt: TGTGCCAGCTCCCAAGACAGGGCGCCGGGCAGATTC
d_call: .; j_call: TRBJ2-5; clone_size: .; v_call: TRBV19; cdr3_aa: CASSITGYGETQYF; cdr3_nt: TGTGCCAGTAGTATAACAGGGTATGGAGAGACCCAGTACTTC
d_call: .; j_call: TRBJ2-3; clone_size: .; v_call: TRBV28; cdr3_aa: CASSLGQPTDTQYF; cdr3_nt: TGTGCCAGCAGTTTAGGTCAGCCTACAGATACGCAGTATTTT
d_call: TRBD2; j_call: TRBJ2-7; clone_size: once; v_call: TRBV29-1; cdr3_aa: CSVVGRAGSYEQYF; cdr3_nt: TGCAGCGTTGTTGGGAGGGCTGGCTCCTACGAGCAGTACTTC
d_call: .; j_call: TRBJ2-2; clone_size: .; v_call: TRBV18; cdr3_aa: CASSVESGLANTGELFF; cdr3_nt: TGTGCCAGCTCAGTCGAATCGGGGCTCGCGAACACCGGGGAGCTGTTTTTT
d_call: .; j_call: TRBJ2-1; clone_size: .; v_call: TRBV21-1; cdr3_aa: CASSKGTAFLSYSGTISYNEQFF; cdr3_nt: TGTGCCAGCAGCAAAGGTACAGCCTTTCTATCTTATAGCGGGACGATCTCCTACAATGAGCAGTTCTTC
d_call: .; j_call: TRBJ1-3; clone_size: .; v_call: TRBV7-2; cdr3_aa: CASSLNGNSGNTIYF; cdr3_nt: TGTGCCAGCAGCTTAAACGGAAACTCTGGAAACACCATATATTTT
d_call: .; j_call: TRBJ2-4; clone_size: few; v_call: TRBV6-1; cdr3_aa: CASREEGLKNIQYF; cdr3_nt: TGTGCCAGCAGAGAGGAAGGGCTAAAAAACATTCAGTACTTC
d_call: TRBD1; j_call: TRBJ1-1; clone_size: .; v_call: TRBV6-5; cdr3_aa: CASRRDRLQNTEAFF; cdr3_nt: TGTGCCAGCCGACGGGACAGGTTACAGAACACTGAAGCTTTCTTT
d_call: .; j_call: TRBJ2-5; clone_size: .; v_call: TRBV18; cdr3_aa: CASSPLSSSTGETQYF; cdr3_nt: TGTGCCAGCTCACCACTTTCAAGCTCTACCGGGGAGACCCAGTACTTC
d_call: TRBD2; j_call: TRBJ2-3; clone_size: once; v_call: TRBV30; cdr3_aa: CAWARLAGTDTQYF; cdr3_nt: TGTGCCTGGGCTCGGCTAGCGGGCACAGATACGCAGTATTTT
d_call: .; j_call: TRBJ1-5; clone_size: .; v_call: TRBV5-1; cdr3_aa: CASSIAGTLNQPQHF; cdr3_nt: TGCGCCAGCAGCATAGCCGGGACACTTAATCAGCCCCAGCATTTT
d_call: .; j_call: TRBJ2-7; clone_size: .; v_call: TRBV10-2; cdr3_aa: CATARDTLDEQYF; cdr3_nt: TGCGCCACCGCCCGGGACACCCTGGACGAGCAGTACTTC
d_call: .; j_call: TRBJ1-1; clone_size: .; v_call: TRBV28; cdr3_aa: CAGNGAGSGTEAFF; cdr3_nt: TGTGCCGGAAATGGGGCAGGGTCGGGCACTGAAGCTTTCTTT
d_call: TRBD2; j_call: TRBJ2-1; clone_size: once; v_call: TRBV7-2; cdr3_aa: CASSRTSGSNNEQFF; cdr3_nt: TGTGCCAGCAGCCGAACTAGCGGGTCTAACAATGAGCAGTTCTTC
d_call: .; j_call: TRBJ2-2; clone_size: .; v_call: TRBV5-6; cdr3_aa: CASSLGQNTGELFF; cdr3_nt: TGTGCCAGCAGCTTGGGCCAGAACACCGGGGAGCTGTTTTTT
d_call: .; j_call: TRBJ2-7; clone_size: .; v_call: TRBV19; cdr3_aa: CASRTWALGNEQYF; cdr3_nt: TGTGCCAGTAGGACATGGGCACTCGGTAACGAGCAGTACTTC
d_call: .; j_call: TRBJ1-1; clone_size: .; v_call: TRBV11-2; cdr3_aa: CASSFYSEAFF; cdr3_nt: TGTGCCAGCAGCTTCTACTCTGAAGCTTTCTTT
d_call: TRBD1; j_call: TRBJ1-2; clone_size: .; v_call: TRBV19; cdr3_aa: CASSPDRVGYGYTF; cdr3_nt: TGTGCCAGTAGTCCCGACAGGGTCGGCTATGGCTACACCTTC
d_call: .; j_call: TRBJ1-3; clone_size: .; v_call: TRBV6-1; cdr3_aa: CASILNRAGDTIYF; cdr3_nt: TGTGCCAGCATTTTAAACAGGGCTGGGGACACCATATATTTT
d_call: TRBD2; j_call: TRBJ2-1; clone_size: few; v_call: TRBV28; cdr3_aa: CASSPGTSAWNEQFF; cdr3_nt: TGTGCCAGCAGTCCCGGGACTAGCGCGTGGAATGAGCAGTTCTTC
d_call: TRBD1; j_call: TRBJ1-4; clone_size: .; v_call: TRBV5-1; cdr3_aa: CASSLSGTGDEKLFF; cdr3_nt: TGCGCCAGCAGCTTGTCGGGGACAGGGGATGAAAAACTGTTTTTT
d_call: .; j_call: TRBJ1-1; clone_size: .; v_call: TRBV6-1; cdr3_aa: CASDKKGRVSTEAFF; cdr3_nt: TGTGCCAGCGATAAAAAAGGCAGGGTATCGACTGAAGCTTTCTTT
d_call: .; j_call: TRBJ1-5; clone_size: .; v_call: TRBV6-1; cdr3_aa: CASSVSGGQPQHF; cdr3_nt: TGTGCCAGCAGTGTCTCCGGGGGACAGCCCCAGCATTTT
d_call: TRBD1; j_call: TRBJ2-7; clone_size: .; v_call: TRBV7-3; cdr3_aa: CASSPGQVTYEQYF; cdr3_nt: TGTGCCAGCAGCCCTGGACAGGTTACCTACGAGCAGTACTTC